Sequencing of this T cell receptor beta chain was carried out in a study of blood T cell repertoires in COVID-19. Across the study: Acute-phase and convalescent COVID-19 samples originated in the United States, Italy and Spain.

With 6 bases removed from V and 0 bases from J, the gap between germline ends came to 8 bases. The CDR3 totals 13 residues. Germline V gene data show CDR1 as SNHLY and CDR2 as FYNNEI. TCRdb keeps only in-frame clones here, not all; method: immunoSEQ multiplex PCR. The data contain 400,000 to 450,000 clones, approximately 90% of them singletons. The material sequenced was peripheral blood. The sequence was collected from a woman in her 30s with active or convalescent COVID-19. V and J are TRBV2 and TRBJ1-1; a possible D gene is TRBD1 (6 bases). The CDR3 DNA follows: TGTGCCAGCAGGGACAGTTTGAACACTGAAGCTTTCTTT. Translating gives CASRDSLNTEAFF.